A single T cell receptor (beta chain) is shown here with its context. The sample is drawn from a study of PD-L1 blockade in urothelial cancer. Study in general: About 85% of the 29 patients were males with bladder-origin urothelial cancer.

Method: immunoSEQ multiplex PCR; TCRdb's copy keeps in-frame clones and lacks some. The data hold about 51,000 clones, with 75% to 90% observed a single time. Trimming removed 8 bases from V and 7 bases from J; junction bases left unmatched: 9. Germline V gene lookup returns CDR1 MDHEN and CDR2 SYDVKM. The CDR3 length is 14 residues. This material consisted of PBMCs, taken around atezolizumab (anti-PD-L1) treatment. The sequence derives from a man in his sixties with urothelial cancer. J is TRBJ1-4 and V is TRBV28, with 8 bases aligning to TRBD1. CDR3 in DNA: TGTGCCAGCGGTGTGACAGGGGAGGTTGAAAAACTGTTTTTT. This translates into CASGVTGEVEKLFF.